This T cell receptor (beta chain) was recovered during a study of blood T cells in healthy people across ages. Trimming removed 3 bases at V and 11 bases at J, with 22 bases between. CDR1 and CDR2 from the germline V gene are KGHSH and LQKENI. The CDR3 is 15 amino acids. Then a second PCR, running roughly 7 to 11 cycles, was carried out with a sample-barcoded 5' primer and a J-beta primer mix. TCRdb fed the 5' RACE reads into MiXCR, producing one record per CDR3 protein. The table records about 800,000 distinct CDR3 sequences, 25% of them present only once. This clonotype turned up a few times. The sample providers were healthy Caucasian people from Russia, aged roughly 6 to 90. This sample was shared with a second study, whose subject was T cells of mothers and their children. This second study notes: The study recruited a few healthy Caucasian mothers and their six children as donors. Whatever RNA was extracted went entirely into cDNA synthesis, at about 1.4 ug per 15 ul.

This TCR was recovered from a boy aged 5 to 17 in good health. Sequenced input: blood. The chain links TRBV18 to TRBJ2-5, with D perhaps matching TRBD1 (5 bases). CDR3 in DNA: TGTGCCAGCTCACCCCGACCGCAAAGGGGCTACGGGCAGTACTTC. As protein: CASSPRPQRGYGQYF.